The entry below gives a single T cell receptor beta chain sequence along with its context. The CDR3 runs to 14 residues. Trimming shortened V by 5 bases and J by 4 bases, and 14 bases separated the two germline ends. The entry originates in a study of T-cell memory formation after mild COVID-19. TCRdb called the 5' RACE reads again in MiXCR, with one record for every CDR3 protein. The table records 150,000 to 200,000 distinct CDR3 sequences, about 14% of them present only once. The specimen was PBMCs or a T cell subset sorted from them (not recorded which). The rearrangement uses TRBV12-3 or TRBV12-4 and TRBJ1-2, with D perhaps matching TRBD1 (6 bases). The source of this sequence is an adult woman who had mild COVID-19 (a few samples of this study predate the infection). Cell type and time point are not known. This CDR3 reads CASSTTTGTYGYTF. The CDR3 region has the DNA TGTGCCAGCAGTACTACAACAGGGACCTATGGCTACACCTTC.